The clone carrying this T cell receptor (beta chain) was detected a few times. What it binds is unknown. The data belong to a study of neurological immune-mediated disorders. Study conclusions and caveats: No CDR3 amino acid sequences recurred among expanded clones across subjects, suggesting private repertoires in all groups. The greatest TCR clonal expansion appeared in HTLV-1-associated myelopathy and the smallest, falling below healthy controls, in multiple sclerosis.

Indicated time point: longitudinal time-point 2. Unsorted libraries were prepared from 2 million PBMCs held at -80 C. The making of cDNA relied on 5'RACE with 10-nucleotide random UMIs. TCRdb ran MiXCR on the 5' RACE reads and lists one entry per CDR3 protein. This sample has 70,000 to 95,000 distinct CDR3 sequences, with less than 15% found just once. Germline V lookup: CDR1 SGHNT, CDR2 YENEEA. The V end was cut by 2 bases, the J end by 7 bases, with 15 bases between. The CDR3 consists of 15 residues. The sample taken for sequencing was PBMCs. The chain links TRBV11-3 to TRBJ2-1; D is unresolved. This TCR derives from a female donor with HTLV-1-associated myelopathy (HAM/TSP). CDR3 in amino acids: CASSLRSEIQNEQFF. CDR3 coding DNA: TGTGCCAGCAGCTTAAGGTCGGAAATACAGAATGAGCAGTTCTTC.